This TCR beta chain stems from a study of response to subunit inactivated influenza vaccine. Study-level points and caveats: The authors suggested that few new T cells are recruited per seasonal influenza vaccination.

TCRdb re-analysed the RT-PCR reads in MiXCR, keeping a single row per CDR3 protein. The table lists roughly 620,000 distinct CDR3 sequences, roughly 10% of them singletons. This clonotype was observed a few times. No antigen is known for it. The ends lost 1 base at V and 0 bases at J; junction bases unmatched: 7. Per the germline V gene, CDR1 is SGHVS and CDR2 is FNYEAQ. The CDR3 has 18 residues. The same data also went into a second study, on T cells expressing NK-cell markers. That paper adds: 5'RACE template switching with UMIs generated TCR beta cDNA. Sorting was restricted to alpha-beta TCR T cells by an anti-gamma-delta TCR antibody in several experiments. NKG2C+ dominant clonotypes from several donors made up about 1.0-8% of CD8+ T cells. The CD3+CD56-NKG2C+ fraction of a few donors was also led by these clonotypes.

This specimen consisted of PBMCs from blood, obtained on the day of vaccination. The source of this sequence is a man aged 45 to 65 who received an inactivated influenza vaccine. The V and J genes are TRBV7-6 and TRBJ2-1; TRBD1 aligns across 9 bases. The CDR3 loop reads CASSLVRGQGISYNEQFF. As DNA, the CDR3 is TGTGCCAGCAGCTTAGTCCGGGGACAGGGTATCTCCTACAATGAGCAGTTCTTC.